The 18 T cell receptor beta chains presented below share a single source sample, sequenced in a study of OX40 agonist ivuxolimab in advanced cancers. Libraries were built with the immunoSEQ multiplex PCR assay. TCRdb holds this immuneACCESS table with in-frame rearrangements only. Some clones are missing; in checked studies, unresolved V genes explain under half, and the rest has no known cause. The sample profile shows about 76,000 clones; 70% to 90% of them were found once. About an eighth of the sample is taken by the ten largest. Material: CD4+ or CD8+ T cells sorted from blood, obtained in a trial of the OX40 agonist ivuxolimab. These receptors were obtained from an adult with an advanced solid tumor such as melanoma, head and neck, liver or kidney cancer.

In its sample, this clone is large. J is TRBJ1-1 and V is TRBV7-9, with D unclear. With 7 bases removed from V and 1 base from J, the gap between germline ends came to 16 bases. Germline CDR1 is SEHNR and CDR2 is FQNEAQ (reference sequence). This CDR3 comprises 15 residues. The CDR3 DNA follows: TGTGCCAGCACATACGTAGGATTGGCGAACACTGAAGCTTTCTTT. This sequence encodes CASTYVGLANTEAFF.

This chain connects TRBV7-4 to TRBJ1-3; TRBD1 matches at 8 bases. V gave up 0 bases and J gave up 7 bases; unmatched junction bases: 8. CDR1 is SGHVT, CDR2 SQSDAQ, per germline. The CDR3 has 16 residues. This CDR3 is CASSLAPLDRANTIYF. CDR3 nucleotides: TGTGCCAGCAGCTTAGCCCCGCTGGACAGGGCCAACACCATATATTTT.

V gene TRBV5-1 combines with J gene TRBJ2-3; a weak D match, TRBD2 (5 bases). The germline V gene has CDR1 SGHRS and CDR2 YFSETQ. The CDR3 length is 13 residues. The germline V and J ends were trimmed by 4 bases and 4 bases, with 10 bases remaining between them. The CDR3, as DNA: TGCGCCAGCAGCGTCCTACTAGCAGATACGCAGTATTTT. Residues: CASSVLLADTQYF.

This clone has only one observation. This chain connects TRBV6-5 to TRBJ2-7, with 8 bases that match TRBD2. This CDR3 region has 14 residues. V dropped 6 bases and J dropped 3; count of bases not matched to a gene: 7. Germline lookup yields CDR1 MNHEY and CDR2 SVGAGI. This CDR3 reads CASSPLGLGYEQYF. The CDR3 bases are TGTGCCAGCAGCCCCCTGGGACTAGGCTACGAGCAGTACTTC.

The V gene is TRBV19, the J gene TRBJ2-1; perhaps TRBD2 as D (6 bases). Germline V gene lookup returns CDR1 LNHDA and CDR2 SQIVND (reference sequence). The CDR3 is 12 amino acids. V was cut by 8 bases and J by 10 bases, with 15 bases left in between. The CDR3 bases are TGTGCCAGTGGGGGGTGGGGTGAGGAGCAGTTCTTC. This encodes CASGGWGEEQFF.

This chain connects TRBV6-1 to TRBJ2-7; perhaps TRBD2 as D (5 bases). Germline V gives CDR1 MNHNS, CDR2 SASEGT. This CDR3 has 14 residues. Trimming pared 5 bases from V and 0 bases from J, leaving 11 bases between. CDR3 sequence reads: CASSFGESSYEQYF. CDR3 DNA: TGTGCCAGCAGTTTTGGGGAGAGCTCCTACGAGCAGTACTTC.

The chain carries TRBV29-1 and TRBJ2-4, with 9 bases that match TRBD1. Germline assignment: CDR1 SQVTM and CDR2 ANQGSEA. Germline trimming cut 1 base from V and 7 bases from J; bases unmatched to any gene: 5. This CDR3 has 14 amino acids. CDR3 sequence reads: CSVEGTQGANIQYF. CDR3 sequence (DNA): TGCAGCGTTGAAGGAACACAGGGGGCTAACATTCAGTACTTC.

The V call is TRBV5-4, the J call TRBJ2-5, with D unresolved. V was trimmed by 0 bases and J by 2 bases, leaving 8 bases between them. This CDR3 is built from 14 residues. CDR1 and CDR2 from the germline V gene are SGHNT and YYREEE (reference sequence). The CDR3 DNA sequence: TGTGCCAGCAGCTTGGTCGGCTTTCAAGAGACCCAGTACTTC. It is translated as CASSLVGFQETQYF. The whole variable domain, filled in from reference TRBV5-4 and TRBJ2-5, reads ETGVTQSPTHLIKTRGQQVTLRCSSQSGHNTVSWYQQALGQGPQFIFQYYREEENGRGNFPPRFSGLQFPNYSSELNVNALELDDSALYLCASSLVGFQETQYFGPGTRLLVL.

The chain is built from TRBV6-1 and TRBJ2-5; the D gene is possibly TRBD1 (6 bases). The germline V gene encodes CDR1 MNHNS and CDR2 SASEGT. This CDR3 region has 13 residues. Between the trimmed V and J ends, which lost 3 bases and 4 bases, there was a span of 9 bases. In DNA form, the CDR3 reads TGTGCCAGCAGTGAGCTAGGGGGAGAGACCCAGTACTTC. Amino acid sequence: CASSELGGETQYF.

The chain joins TRBV2 to TRBJ2-5, with TRBD2 identical over 11 bases. The last part of the DNA fits TRBJ2-7 better; the J call may be wrong. CDR3 length: 16 amino acids. The V gene's germline CDR1 is SNHLY and CDR2 FYNNEI. The DNA of the CDR3 is TGTGCCAGCAGTGAAGCGCGCACTAGCGGGAGCGACGAGCAGTACTTC. Translation: CASSEARTSGSDEQYF.

This clone was counted between two and nine times. The chain combines TRBV19 with TRBJ1-4, with D tentatively TRBD1 (5 bases). Germline V gene data show CDR1 as LNHDA and CDR2 as SQIVND (reference sequence). This CDR3 spans 14 amino acids. Trimming pared 9 bases from V and 3 bases from J, leaving 14 bases between. CDR3 nucleotide sequence: TGTGCCAGCCTGGGGACGGGGGCTAATGAAAAACTGTTTTTT. Its protein product is CASLGTGANEKLFF.

The chain has TRBV5-1 and TRBJ1-4, with 10 bases identical to TRBD1. Germline assignment: CDR1 SGHRS and CDR2 YFSETQ. The CDR3 is 16 residues long. V lost 4 bases and J lost 0; bases outside the gene matches: 3. CDR3 amino acids: CASSPGTGATNEKLFF. The DNA for the CDR3 is TGCGCCAGCAGCCCCGGGACAGGGGCAACTAATGAAAAACTGTTTTTT.

This clone appeared a single time. The chain recombines TRBV21-1 with TRBJ2-3. TRBV21-1 corresponds to a pseudogene. The CDR3 totals 14 residues. CDR3 loop: CASSKENSTDTQYF. CDR3 sequence (DNA): TGTGCCAGCAGCAAAGAGAATAGCACAGATACGCAGTATTTT.

The count of this clone is one. V is TRBV19 and J is TRBJ2-3; TRBD2 aligns across 11 bases. Germline V gene data show CDR1 as LNHDA and CDR2 as SQIVND (reference sequence). Trimming at V came to 3 bases and at J to 6 bases, leaving 8 bases not matched to a gene. The CDR3 covers 16 residues. In DNA form, the CDR3 reads TGTGCCAGTAGTATTGGTGCTAGCGGGAGGTCGGATACGCAGTATTTT. Translating it yields CASSIGASGRSDTQYF. Drawing the rest from reference TRBV19 and TRBJ2-3, the complete variable domain is DGGITQSPKYLFRKEGQNVTLSCEQNLNHDAMYWYRQDPGQGLRLIYYSQIVNDFQKGDIAEGYSVSREKKESFPLTVTSAQKNPTAFYLCASSIGASGRSDTQYFGPGTRLTVL.

The J gene is TRBJ1-4, the V gene TRBV7-2, with 7 bases lining up with TRBD1. V lost 0 bases and J lost 4; bases outside the gene matches: 11. Germline CDR1 SGHTA, CDR2 FQGNSA. The CDR3 sequence is 18 residues long. CDR3 in DNA: TGTGCCAGCAGCTTAGCGCTAACTAGCCAGGGGGGTAATGAAAAACTGTTTTTT. Translation gives CASSLALTSQGGNEKLFF.

The J gene is TRBJ1-5, the V gene TRBV19; D is uncertain. The CDR3 runs to 16 residues. Germline-derived CDR1 and CDR2 are LNHDA and SQIVND (reference sequence). V dropped 2 bases and J dropped 1 base, with 12 bases sitting between them. The DNA of the CDR3 is TGTGCCAGTAGTATACCCGCAGGTCGCAGCAATCAGCCCCAGCATTTT. Translated: CASSIPAGRSNQPQHF.

V is TRBV10-1 and J is TRBJ2-5; D perhaps matches TRBD2 (6 bases). Trimming removed 4 bases at V and 2 bases at J, with 8 bases between. CDR3 length: 13 residues. Looked up from germline, CDR1 is WNHNN and CDR2 is SYGVQD (reference sequence). The CDR3 bases are TGCGCCAGCAGTGTGGGAGGACAAGAGACCCAGTACTTC. Encoded protein: CASSVGGQETQYF.

The chain uses TRBV2 and TRBJ2-1, with 7 bases matching TRBD2. Per germline, CDR1 SNHLY and CDR2 FYNNEI. The junction had 6 bases not matched to a gene; V was cut back by 7 bases and J by 3 bases. CDR3 length: 14 residues. The CDR3 bases are TGTGCCAGCACGTTACTAGCGATCTACAATGAGCAGTTCTTC. It codes for CASTLLAIYNEQFF. Combining the CDR3 with reference TRBV2 and TRBJ2-1 gives the whole variable domain EPEVTQTPSHQVTQMGQEVILRCVPISNHLYFYWYRQILGQKVEFLVSFYNNEISEKSEIFDDQFSVERPDGSNFTLKIRSTKLEDSAMYFCASTLLAIYNEQFFGPGTRLTVL.